The source of this T cell receptor (beta chain) is a study of control samples from healthy donors and cancer patients. Repertoires were generated with immunoSEQ multiplex PCR, while TCRdb's copy carries only in-frame clones and drops some. The sample holds about 69,000 clones, about four fifths seen once. Trimming pared 1 base from V and 4 bases from J, leaving 8 bases between. Germline V gene data show CDR1 as MNHEY and CDR2 as SMNVEV (reference sequence). The CDR3 is 14 residues long. This clone was counted between two and nine times. The V call is TRBV27, the J call TRBJ1-3; D is ambiguous. The TCR comes from a woman aged 50 to 60 with lung cancer. Input material: PBMCs. The CDR3 loop is CASSLYEGGNTIYF. The CDR3 nucleotides are TGTGCCAGCAGTTTATATGAAGGGGGAAACACCATATATTTT.